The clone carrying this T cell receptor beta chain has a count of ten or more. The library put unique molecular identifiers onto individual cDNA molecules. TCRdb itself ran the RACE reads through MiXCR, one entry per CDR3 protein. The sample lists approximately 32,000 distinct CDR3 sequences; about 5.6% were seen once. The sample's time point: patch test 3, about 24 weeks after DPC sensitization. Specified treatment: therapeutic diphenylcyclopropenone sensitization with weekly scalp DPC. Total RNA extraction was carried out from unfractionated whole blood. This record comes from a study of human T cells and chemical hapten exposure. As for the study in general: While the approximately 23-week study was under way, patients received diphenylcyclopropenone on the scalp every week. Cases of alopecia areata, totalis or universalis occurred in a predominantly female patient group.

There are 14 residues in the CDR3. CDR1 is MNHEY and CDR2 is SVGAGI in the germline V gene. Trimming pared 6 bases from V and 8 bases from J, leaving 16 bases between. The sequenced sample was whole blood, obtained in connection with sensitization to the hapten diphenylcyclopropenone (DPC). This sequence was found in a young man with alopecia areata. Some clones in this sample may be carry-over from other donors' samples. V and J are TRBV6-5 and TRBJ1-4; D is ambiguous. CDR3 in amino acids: CASSPPAMREKLFF. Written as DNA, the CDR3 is TGTGCCAGCAGCCCCCCAGCGATGAGGGAAAAACTGTTTTTT.